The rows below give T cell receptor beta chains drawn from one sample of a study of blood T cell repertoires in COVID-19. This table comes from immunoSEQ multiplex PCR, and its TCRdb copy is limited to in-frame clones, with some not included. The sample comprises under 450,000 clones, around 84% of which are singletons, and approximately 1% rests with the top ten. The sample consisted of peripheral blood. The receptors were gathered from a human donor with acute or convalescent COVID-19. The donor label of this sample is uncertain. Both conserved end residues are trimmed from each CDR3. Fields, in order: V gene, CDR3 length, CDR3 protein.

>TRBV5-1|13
ASSRTGQANTEAF
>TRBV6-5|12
ASSSTGGAYGYT
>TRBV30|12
AWSVYGRTYEQY
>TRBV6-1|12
ASSEAGGDREAF
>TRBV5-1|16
ASSLWTSGRELADTQY
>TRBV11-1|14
ASSSVGGRDYNEQF
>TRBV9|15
ASSVATGRSGANVLT
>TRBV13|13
ASSFAGGPSYEQY
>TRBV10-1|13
ASSEVQGGTDTQY
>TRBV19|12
ASSTQREISPLH
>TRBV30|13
AWIKAQGFLSGYT
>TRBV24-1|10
ATSSQGYEQF